This T cell receptor beta chain comes out of a study of blood T cells in healthy people across ages. The study recruited healthy Caucasian donors from Russia who were aged roughly 6 to 90. It was with a sample-barcoded 5' primer and a J-beta primer mix that a second PCR of roughly 7 to 12 cycles was run. TCRdb analysed the 5' RACE reads with MiXCR anew, one entry per CDR3 protein. The top ten clones hold around 11% of a sample with about 1.6 million distinct CDR3 sequences, 30% to 40% of them seen once. J lost 7 bases, V lost 4 bases, and 6 bases had no gene match. This CDR3 is built from 15 residues. Germline CDR1 and CDR2: LGHDT and YNNKEL (reference sequence).

The sequenced sample was blood. This clonotype originated in a woman under 40 in good health. This chain links TRBV3-1 with TRBJ2-2; 10 nucleotides align to TRBD1. CDR3 region: CASSPGTGDRGELFF. CDR3 bases: TGTGCCAGCAGCCCAGGGACAGGGGATCGCGGGGAGCTGTTTTTT.